Each of the 22 T cell receptor beta chains below was sequenced from the same sample in a study of T cell responses to AZD1222 COVID-19 vaccine. Sequencing used immunoSEQ multiplex PCR; TCRdb keeps in-frame clones, though not all of them. The sample has 110,000 to 150,000 clones, over 85% seen once. The sequences come from peripheral blood, collected on day 0 of MenACWY control vaccination. These receptors were taken from an adult in good health.

This clone appeared once. The chain couples TRBV24-1 to TRBJ2-1, with 9 bases matching TRBD1. V trimming: 7 bases; J trimming: 6 bases; junction bases outside the gene matches: 6. The germline V gene has CDR1 KGHDR and CDR2 SFDVKD. CDR3 size: 14 residues. This chain's CDR3 is CATSPGTGSNEQFF. The CDR3 DNA is TGTGCCACCAGCCCCGGGACAGGGAGCAATGAGCAGTTCTTC.

The chain combines TRBV9 with TRBJ2-6; TRBD2 matches at 8 bases. The CDR3 runs 17 residues. V lost 5 bases to trimming and J lost 1 base; unmatched junction nucleotides: 8. CDR1 and CDR2 (germline): SGDLS, YYNGEE. The CDR3 bases are TGTGCCAGCAGAAGGCTAGCGGGCAAATCTGGGGCCAACGTCCTGACTTTC. Amino acids: CASRRLAGKSGANVLTF.

The rearrangement joins TRBV5-1 to TRBJ2-1; D is perhaps TRBD2 (5 bases). CDR1 and CDR2 (germline): SGHRS, YFSETQ. The V gene lost 0 bases and the J gene lost 1 base, with 11 bases spanning the gap. The CDR3 has 16 amino acids. The CDR3 spells CASSLATRRSYNEQFF. The CDR3 bases are TGCGCCAGCAGCTTGGCCACAAGGAGGTCCTACAATGAGCAGTTCTTC.

The CDR3 region is CSVEASSVGPDTQYF. The CDR3 DNA is TGCAGCGTTGAAGCGTCGAGCGTCGGGCCAGATACGCAGTATTTT. This chain joins TRBV29-1 and TRBJ2-3; D is undetermined. V lost 1 base to trimming and J lost 4 bases, with 15 bases between them. This CDR3 is 15 amino acids long. CDR1 and CDR2 (germline): SQVTM, ANQGSEA.

The CDR3 DNA reads as TGTGCCAGCAGCTTGTGGGGGGGTGGGTTGCGCCCCTACGAGCAGTACTTC. It encodes CASSLWGGGLRPYEQYF. The J gene is TRBJ2-7, the V gene TRBV5-4; 7 bases are shared with TRBD2. V lost 1 base, J lost 2 bases, and 12 bases stayed unmatched. This CDR3 is 17 amino acids long. The germline gives CDR1 SGHNT, CDR2 YYREEE (reference sequence). The full variable domain, completed using reference TRBV5-4 and TRBJ2-7, is ETGVTQSPTHLIKTRGQQVTLRCSSQSGHNTVSWYQQALGQGPQFIFQYYREEENGRGNFPPRFSGLQFPNYSSELNVNALELDDSALYLCASSLWGGGLRPYEQYFGPGTRLTVT.

V gene TRBV7-9 combines with J gene TRBJ1-2, with D tentatively TRBD1 (6 bases). CDR3 size: 14 residues. V was trimmed by 4 bases and J by 4 bases, leaving 13 bases between them. Per germline, CDR1 SEHNR and CDR2 FQNEAQ (reference sequence). The CDR3 sequence: CASSSRGYSYGYTF. The CDR3, as DNA: TGTGCCAGCAGCTCCAGGGGATATTCCTATGGCTACACCTTC.

The chain carries TRBV9 and TRBJ1-5; 7 bases agree with TRBD1. CDR1 is SGDLS and CDR2 is YYNGEE in the germline V gene. With 3 bases clipped from V and 6 bases from J, the junction kept 9 bases outside the gene matches. The CDR3 contains 15 residues. Written as DNA, the CDR3 is TGTGCCAGCAGCGCCGAGGGACAGCCTTTTCAGCCCCAGCATTTT. Translation: CASSAEGQPFQPQHF.

A single count supports this clone. This chain uses TRBV18 with TRBJ1-2; D call uncertain. The CDR3 consists of 15 residues. Germline V gene sequence: CDR1 KGHSH, CDR2 LQKENI. The ends were cut back, 3 bases at V and 7 bases at J, with 18 bases in the middle. CDR3 sequence: CASSPTTGPTGGYTF. The CDR3 nucleotides read TGTGCCAGCTCACCGACTACCGGGCCCACGGGTGGCTACACCTTC. Together with reference TRBV18 and TRBJ1-2, the CDR3 gives the full variable domain: NAGVMQNPRHLVRRRGQEARLRCSPMKGHSHVYWYRQLPEEGLKFMVYLQKENIIDESGMPKERFSAEFPKEGPSILRIQQVVRGDSAAYFCASSPTTGPTGGYTFGSGTRLTVV.

This chain uses TRBV9 with TRBJ1-6, with a tentative D call TRBD1 (5 bases). V lost 0 bases, J lost 5 bases, and 9 bases lay in between. Germline CDR1 is SGDLS and CDR2 is YYNGEE. This CDR3 region has 15 residues. CDR3 in amino acids: CASSVGGTHNSPLHF. Here the CDR3 DNA reads TGTGCCAGCAGCGTAGGGGGGACTCATAATTCACCCCTCCACTTT.

The V gene is TRBV25-1, the J gene TRBJ1-2, with D possibly TRBD1 on 6 matching bases. V lost 8 bases and J lost 2, with 12 bases in between. The CDR3 covers 13 residues. The germline CDR1 and CDR2 sequences are MGHDK and SYGVNS. CDR3 sequence (DNA): TGTGCCAGCGGAAGGGGGGGAAACTATGGCTACACCTTC. It codes for CASGRGGNYGYTF.

This chain uses TRBV19 with TRBJ2-6, with D perhaps TRBD1 or TRBD2 (5 bases each). The ends were cut back, 4 bases at V and 0 bases at J, with 10 bases in the middle. Per the germline V gene, CDR1 is LNHDA and CDR2 is SQIVND (reference sequence). The length of the CDR3 is 16 residues. CDR3 nucleotide sequence: TGTGCCAGTAGTAGGGACCGCCGCTCTGGGGCCAACGTCCTGACTTTC. Translation: CASSRDRRSGANVLTF.

The rearrangement uses TRBV4-2 and TRBJ1-3; no reliable D call. Germline V gene sequence: CDR1 LGHNA, CDR2 YNFKEQ. The germline V and J ends were trimmed by 0 bases and 2 bases, with 11 bases remaining between them. This CDR3 is built from 16 residues. The CDR3: CASSQERFRTGNTIYF. The CDR3 DNA reads TGTGCCAGCAGCCAAGAGAGGTTCCGTACTGGAAACACCATATATTTT.

The chain is built from TRBV11-2 and TRBJ1-2; D may be TRBD1 (6 bases). Between the trimmed V and J ends, which lost 6 bases and 3 bases, there was a span of 17 bases. Germline V gene data show CDR1 as SGHAT and CDR2 as FQNNGV. The CDR3 has 15 amino acids. CDR3 DNA: TGTGCCAGCAGTAATTTTGGGGGCGGGTACTATGGCTACACCTTC. Residues: CASSNFGGGYYGYTF.

The chain combines TRBV9 with TRBJ1-2; no definite D call. Germline CDR1 reads SGDLS; CDR2 reads YYNGEE. Between the trimmed V and J ends, which lost 0 bases and 4 bases, there was a span of 13 bases. The CDR3 runs to 15 residues. In DNA, the CDR3 is TGTGCCAGCAGCGTAGGGGCCGGCGGGCGCTATGGCTACACCTTC. It yields the protein CASSVGAGGRYGYTF.

The gene calls are TRBV5-6 and TRBJ2-1; D is possibly TRBD1 (5 bases). The CDR3 spans 15 residues. Germline-derived CDR1 and CDR2 are SGHDT and YYEEEE. Trimming pared 6 bases from V and 0 bases from J, leaving 13 bases between. The CDR3 nucleotides are TGTGCCAGCACTCACCCTGGGGCCTCCTACAATGAGCAGTTCTTC. Translation: CASTHPGASYNEQFF. Using reference TRBV5-6 and TRBJ2-1 for the parts outside the CDR3, the full variable domain is DAGVTQSPTHLIKTRGQQVTLRCSPKSGHDTVSWYQQALGQGPQFIFQYYEEEERQRGNFPDRFSGHQFPNYSSELNVNALLLGDSALYLCASTHPGASYNEQFFGPGTRLTVL.

The chain joins TRBV4-1 to TRBJ1-1, with D possibly being TRBD1 (5 bases). CDR1 is MGHRA and CDR2 is YSYEKL in the germline V gene. Trimming removed 5 bases from V and 1 base from J, with 11 bases in between. The CDR3 is 14 amino acids. The CDR3 loop reads CASSGRQRNTEAFF. In DNA, the CDR3 is TGCGCCAGCAGCGGACGACAGAGGAACACTGAAGCTTTCTTT.

V usage is TRBV10-3 and J usage is TRBJ1-4; no clear D gene. Trimming cost V 0 bases and J 3 bases, with 8 bases left between them. CDR1 is ENHRY and CDR2 is SYGVKD in the germline V gene. The CDR3 runs 15 residues. The CDR3 reads CAISESRQANEKLFF. In DNA, the CDR3 is TGTGCCATCAGTGAGTCAAGGCAGGCTAATGAAAAACTGTTTTTT.

The genes are TRBV6-1 and TRBJ1-4; TRBD1 might be the D (6 bases). The CDR3 consists of 15 residues. CDR1 MNHNS and CDR2 SASEGT come from the germline V gene. V was cut by 3 bases and J by 12 bases, with 20 bases left in between. The CDR3 sequence is CASSDRTVMVGELFF. The CDR3 bases are TGTGCCAGCAGTGACCGGACAGTCATGGTGGGGGAACTGTTTTTT.

The chain couples TRBV27 to TRBJ2-7, with D possibly TRBD2 on 7 matching bases. Between the trimmed V and J ends, which lost 5 bases and 3 bases, there was a span of 17 bases. This CDR3 spans 15 amino acids. Germline CDR1 and CDR2: MNHEY and SMNVEV (reference sequence). The CDR3 DNA sequence: TGTGCCAGCAGTCCCAGACAAAGGGGGGGCTACGAGCAGTACTTC. Protein: CASSPRQRGGYEQYF.

The chain combines TRBV6-5 with TRBJ1-1, with 7 bases that match TRBD1. CDR3 size: 13 residues. CDR1 is MNHEY, CDR2 SVGAGI, per germline. J was trimmed by 7 bases and V by 2 bases; bases with no gene match: 4. CDR3 residues: CASSYPGTVEAFF. The DNA for the CDR3 is TGTGCCAGCAGTTACCCTGGGACAGTTGAAGCTTTCTTT.

The chain recombines TRBV2 with TRBJ1-2; tentative D call: TRBD1 (5 bases). CDR3 size: 17 residues. The germline V and J ends were trimmed by 4 bases and 1 base, with 19 bases remaining between them. The germline CDR1 and CDR2 sequences are SNHLY and FYNNEI. CDR3 residues: CASSVGGGETINYGYTF. CDR3 bases: TGTGCCAGCAGTGTTGGGGGTGGGGAGACCATTAACTATGGCTACACCTTC.

Points on this clone: Other DNA sequences in the same sample also yield this CDR3. The chain links TRBV15 to TRBJ1-5; D gene ambiguous. V gave up 0 bases and J gave up 3 bases, with 3 bases separating them. The CDR3 covers 13 residues. Germline V gives CDR1 LNHNV, CDR2 YYDKDF (reference sequence). The DNA of the CDR3 is TGTGCCACCAGCAGAGACCTCAATCAGCCCCAGCATTTT. Protein: CATSRDLNQPQHF.